This T cell receptor (beta chain) came from a study of blood T cell repertoires in COVID-19 (dated by TCRdb to about 2020). As for the study more broadly: Collaborator samples came from the United States, Italy and Spain and covered acute and convalescent phases of COVID-19. The prospective study material was composed of cDNA or gDNA derived from T cells, B-cell-depleted T cells, or PBMCs. Subjects who had been exposed to COVID-19, were actively infected with it, or had recovered from it provided the deeply sampled blood TCRbeta repertoires that made up the dataset. The repertoires were made available in a free public database intended to serve as a resource for research on the immune response to SARS-CoV-2. Samples were obtained from the ongoing ImmuneRACE study (first 160 participants) and from some 1,300 subjects provided by 6 global collaborators. A de-identified subject ID, COVID-19 status, age in years and sex were almost always included in the sample metadata. Where available, HLA class I and class II types were taken from metadata supplied by the sample provider and were not determined by assay-based typing.

One collaborating source in Seattle enrolled patients while the patients were actively infected and followed the patients over time throughout the course of disease. Whole blood was collected in K2EDTA tubes by collaborating institutions according to the institutions' own protocols. For TCRbeta analysis, collaborator samples were shipped as frozen whole blood, as isolated PBMCs, or as DNA extracted from either sample type. Concerning this clone itself: Its target antigen remains unknown. Within one base of it there is no much larger clone, and no base qualities were kept.

Results and caveats for the whole study, not just this receptor: Clinical and demographic metadata were provided uncurated, with the amount varying by source and participant.

TCRbeta CDR3 regions were amplified from genomic DNA by means of the immunoSEQ Assay, a bias-controlled multiplex PCR. The original methods were these. Within the assay, amplification of reference gene primers was used to estimate how many nucleated cells each sample contained. To quantify the absolute abundance of each unique TCRbeta CDR3 rearrangement, sequence reads were collapsed and filtered. Productive Simpson clonality was computed per sample as the square root of Simpson's diversity index over productive rearrangements. TCRdb carries this immuneACCESS record with in-frame sequences only. Its versions omit some clonotypes, under half of them owing to an unresolved V gene in the studies checked, with the rest unexplained. From that table come the V and J calls and clone size; the DNA was used to work out D and trimming. This sample is represented by roughly 180,000 clones; roughly 83% of them were singletons. Together, the top ten hold 6% to 7% of the sample.

V and J are truncated by 6 bases and 3 bases respectively, leaving an intervening sequence of 12 bases. Spanning cysteine to phenylalanine, the CDR3 consists of 13 amino acids. The CDR3 DNA has 39 bases and is translated from base 1. The rearrangement combines TRBV12-3 or TRBV12-4 with TRBJ2-7, and TRBD2 may be the D gene, going by 5 matching bases. The clonotype was recovered from a woman aged 40 to 55 with COVID-19, enrolled during active disease. The specimen sequenced was peripheral blood. The DNA sequence is as follows: TGTGCCAGCAGCCTGGACGGAGGCTACGAGCAGTACTTC. Translated, it reads CASSLDGGYEQYF.